These 25 T cell receptor beta chains were sequenced from one sample in a study of shared clonotypes between healthy human individuals. Terminally differentiated effector memory CD45RA+ cells were excluded by CCR7 positive selection of CD45RO-negative cells. Produced via immunoSEQ multiplex PCR; TCRdb's table is partial and in-frame only. The table lists around 1.9 million clones, over 85% of them singletons. Material for sequencing was naive CD8+ T cells from PBMCs. These TCRs come from a man younger than 30 in good health. Some clones in this sample may be carry-over from other donors' samples.

This clone has a single count. The V and J genes are TRBV9 and TRBJ1-4; perhaps TRBD1 as D (5 bases). Per germline, CDR1 SGDLS and CDR2 YYNGEE. V was clipped by 4 bases and J by 0 bases, with 16 bases between them. This CDR3 has 17 residues. The CDR3 DNA reads TGTGCCAGCAGCCCAGGGAGGGGTACCACAACTAATGAAAAACTGTTTTTT. Protein sequence: CASSPGRGTTTNEKLFF.

The chain is built from TRBV7-2 and TRBJ2-1, with D tentatively TRBD2 (5 bases). Between the trimmed V and J ends, which lost 0 bases and 7 bases, there was a span of 10 bases. Germline lookup yields CDR1 SGHTA and CDR2 FQGNSA. The CDR3 is 14 amino acids. CDR3 DNA: TGTGCCAGCAGCTTAGCTGTGAGCGGTAATGAGCAGTTCTTC. Protein: CASSLAVSGNEQFF.

The chain recombines TRBV27 with TRBJ1-5, with 9 bases fitting TRBD1. Germline V gene sequence: CDR1 MNHEY, CDR2 SMNVEV (reference sequence). Trimming at V came to 6 bases and at J to 7 bases, leaving 13 bases not matched to a gene. The CDR3 loop spans 16 amino acids. The CDR3 spells CASSATPGQGRQPQHF. CDR3 in DNA: TGTGCCAGCAGCGCCACGCCGGGACAGGGTAGGCAGCCCCAGCATTTT.

The chain is built from TRBV25-1 and TRBJ2-1; 8 nucleotides agree with TRBD2. This CDR3 comprises 15 residues. With 4 bases clipped from V and 3 bases from J, the junction kept 5 bases outside the gene matches. From germline, CDR1 is MGHDK and CDR2 SYGVNS. The CDR3 sequence: CASSAGRAVYNEQFF. The CDR3 coding sequence is TGTGCCAGCAGTGCCGGGAGGGCCGTCTACAATGAGCAGTTCTTC.

J is TRBJ2-7 and V is TRBV4-1, with 9 bases fitting TRBD2. CDR3 size: 16 residues. Germline trimming cut 1 base from V and 2 bases from J; bases unmatched to any gene: 6. Germline V gives CDR1 MGHRA, CDR2 YSYEKL. DNA of the CDR3: TGCGCCAGCAGCCAAGGATCGGGACTAGCAGCCTACGAGCAGTACTTC. This translates into CASSQGSGLAAYEQYF.

The chain uses TRBV28 and TRBJ2-3; D gene unclear. The V end was cut by 0 bases, the J end by 2 bases, with 12 bases between. The germline gives CDR1 MDHEN, CDR2 SYDVKM. This CDR3 comprises 16 residues. The CDR3 loop is CASSLWGKQITDTQYF. In DNA form, the CDR3 reads TGTGCCAGCAGTTTATGGGGGAAGCAAATCACAGATACGCAGTATTTT.

The chain uses TRBV28 and TRBJ2-1; D is unresolved. Trimming cost V 6 bases and J 5 bases, with 17 bases left between them. Looked up from germline, CDR1 is MDHEN and CDR2 is SYDVKM. There are 15 residues in the CDR3. The CDR3 coding sequence is TGTGCCAGCAGGCACCTTCTGGGCAGAAACAATGAGCAGTTCTTC. As protein: CASRHLLGRNNEQFF.

J is TRBJ2-3 and V is TRBV6-5; no reliable D call. CDR1 MNHEY and CDR2 SVGAGI come from the germline V gene. The CDR3 is made up of 14 amino acids. The germline V and J ends were trimmed by 8 bases and 0 bases, with 12 bases remaining between them. The CDR3 DNA is TGTGCCAGCTCCGGCAGTTCTAGCACAGATACGCAGTATTTT. It translates to CASSGSSSTDTQYF.

This clone occurred a few times. This CDR3 is also generated by other DNA sequences in the sample. The J gene is TRBJ1-2, the V gene TRBV19, with 7 bases identical to TRBD1. CDR1 and CDR2 from the germline V gene are LNHDA and SQIVND (reference sequence). This CDR3 is built from 13 residues. Losses at the gene ends were 6 bases for V and 2 bases for J; bases not matched to a gene: 3. The CDR3 DNA follows: TGTGCCAGTAGCCCGGGACAGAACTATGGCTACACCTTC. It yields the protein CASSPGQNYGYTF.

The genes are TRBV4-1 and TRBJ2-6; D call uncertain. Germline CDR1 MGHRA, CDR2 YSYEKL. V was trimmed by 0 bases and J by 1 base, leaving 13 bases between them. This CDR3 contains 18 residues. CDR3 nucleotide sequence: TGCGCCAGCAGCCAAGAAGGTGGTCGAGTTTCTGGGGCCAACGTCCTGACTTTC. Translated, it gives CASSQEGGRVSGANVLTF.

This clone was observed once. The chain uses TRBV7-9 and TRBJ2-1, with a possible D match to TRBD1 (6 bases). The germline gives CDR1 SEHNR, CDR2 FQNEAQ (reference sequence). This CDR3 comprises 14 residues. Trimming cost V 1 base and J 5 bases, with 9 bases left between them. The CDR3 loop is CASSLVGANNEQFF. CDR3 DNA sequence: TGTGCCAGCAGCTTAGTGGGGGCTAACAATGAGCAGTTCTTC.

The V gene is TRBV28, the J gene TRBJ1-2; 7 bases map to TRBD1. The V segment lost 3 bases and the J segment 2 bases; nucleotides outside the gene matches: 6. This CDR3 has 15 amino acids. The germline CDR1 and CDR2 sequences are MDHEN and SYDVKM. The CDR3 reads CASSFWQGVNYGYTF. The CDR3 DNA follows: TGTGCCAGCAGTTTCTGGCAGGGGGTAAACTATGGCTACACCTTC.

The chain combines TRBV9 with TRBJ2-1; D is ambiguous. Germline lookup yields CDR1 SGDLS and CDR2 YYNGEE. The CDR3 covers 12 residues. V was pared by 4 bases and J by 7 bases, with 9 bases between. CDR3 in DNA: TGTGCCAGCAGCCCCGGGTGGAATGAGCAGTTCTTC. It specifies CASSPGWNEQFF.

The V call is TRBV6-5, the J call TRBJ1-1, with a tentative D call TRBD1 (6 bases). The CDR3 is 13 amino acids. Germline V CDR1 and CDR2: MNHEY, SVGAGI. V was pared by 2 bases and J by 11 bases, with 15 bases between. As DNA, the CDR3 is TGTGCCAGCAGTTACCGGGGGGGGGCCTACGCTTTCTTT. Translated, it gives CASSYRGGAYAFF.

This chain links TRBV9 with TRBJ2-1; 9 bases align to TRBD2. This CDR3 has 13 amino acids. V was pared by 3 bases and J by 7 bases, with 2 bases of the junction left unmatched. Germline CDR1 reads SGDLS; CDR2 reads YYNGEE. CDR3 sequence reads: CASSETSGNEQFF. The CDR3 bases are TGTGCCAGCAGCGAGACTAGCGGAAATGAGCAGTTCTTC.

In DNA, the CDR3 is TGTGCCAGCAGCTTACCTTCAGAGCGGGAATCCTATGAGCAGTTCTTC. It encodes CASSLPSERESYEQFF. The J gene is TRBJ2-1, the V gene TRBV5-4; 7 bases are shared with TRBD2. Trimming took 2 bases from V and 8 from J; bases not matched to a gene: 13. This CDR3 contains 16 residues. Looked up from germline, CDR1 is SGHNT and CDR2 is YYREEE (reference sequence).

In the case of this clone: The sample carries other DNA sequences with the same CDR3. The chain has TRBV9 and TRBJ1-5, with D uncertain. Germline lookup yields CDR1 SGDLS and CDR2 YYNGEE. V lost 0 bases and J 0 bases, leaving 7 bases between the germline ends. The CDR3 is made up of 15 amino acids. The CDR3 sequence: CASSVDSGSNQPQHF. The CDR3 DNA follows: TGTGCCAGCAGCGTAGATTCAGGTAGCAATCAGCCCCAGCATTTT. The full variable domain, rest sourced from reference TRBV9 and TRBJ1-5, is DSGVTQTPKHLITATGQRVTLRCSPRSGDLSVYWYQQSLDQGLQFLIQYYNGEERAKGNILERFSAQQFPDLHSELNLSSLELGDSALYFCASSVDSGSNQPQHFGDGTRLSIL.

The chain links TRBV2 to TRBJ2-2; 7 bases fit TRBD2. The CDR3 extends over 16 amino acids. The germline gives CDR1 SNHLY, CDR2 FYNNEI. J gave up 7 bases and V 2 bases, and 10 bases lay outside the gene matches. CDR3 protein: CASSEIGVAGHGELFF. DNA of the CDR3: TGTGCCAGCAGTGAAATTGGAGTAGCGGGTCACGGGGAGCTGTTTTTT.

CDR3: CAWSVGSWDRDTGELFF. Written as DNA, the CDR3 is TGTGCCTGGAGTGTAGGTTCGTGGGACAGGGACACCGGGGAGCTGTTTTTT. The gene calls are TRBV30 and TRBJ2-2; the match to TRBD1 covers 9 bases. CDR3 size: 17 residues. Germline CDR1 reads GTSNPN; CDR2 reads SVGIG (reference sequence). Trimming cost V 0 bases and J 3 bases; bases outside gene matches: 8.

V is TRBV27 and J is TRBJ1-1; TRBD1 aligns across 8 bases. This CDR3 has 15 residues. V lost 4 bases, J lost 6 bases, and 10 bases stayed unmatched. Germline CDR1 MNHEY, CDR2 SMNVEV (reference sequence). CDR3 DNA sequence: TGTGCCAGCAGTTGGACAGGGTCCAGGATAGCTGAAGCTTTCTTT. It translates to CASSWTGSRIAEAFF.

Comment on this clone: The sample holds other DNA sequences that translate to the same CDR3. V is TRBV4-3 and J is TRBJ2-2; D remains unclear. The CDR3 has 14 residues. Trimming stripped 0 bases from V and 3 bases from J, with 5 bases between. Germline V lookup: CDR1 LGHNA, CDR2 YSLEER. In nucleotides, the CDR3 is TGCGCCAGCAGCCAAGATTCATACACCGGGGAGCTGTTTTTT. Its protein product is CASSQDSYTGELFF.

A single count supports this clone. The DNA is omitted, as the CDR3 cannot be located on it reliably, and the CDR3 follows TCRdb's listing. The chain couples TRBV29-1 to TRBJ2-1; the table calls TRBD2, which could not be checked here. Germline loops: CDR1 SQVTM, CDR2 ANQGSEA. The CDR3 comprises 11 residues, both ends counted. The CDR3 is CSVASGTSVFF.

V usage is TRBV19 and J usage is TRBJ2-1; TRBD1 matches 7 bases. The CDR3 contains 15 residues. Trimming removed 4 bases from V and 2 bases from J; junction bases left unmatched: 5. The germline gives CDR1 LNHDA, CDR2 SQIVND (reference sequence). The CDR3 sequence is CASSTDREAYNEQFF. CDR3 nucleotide sequence: TGTGCCAGTAGTACTGACAGGGAAGCCTACAATGAGCAGTTCTTC.

Details on this clone: The same CDR3 can be traced to other DNA sequences in this sample. The CDR3 DNA reads TGTGCCAGCAGCCCCCGTCCCGGAAACACCATATATTTT. It yields the protein CASSPRPGNTIYF. The J gene is TRBJ1-3, the V gene TRBV9; D gene unclear. V was cut by 4 bases and J by 4 bases, with 9 bases left in between. The germline CDR1 and CDR2 sequences are SGDLS and YYNGEE. The CDR3 covers 13 residues.

V is TRBV30 and J is TRBJ1-2; no clear D. Germline V gives CDR1 GTSNPN, CDR2 SVGIG (reference sequence). This CDR3 is 11 amino acids long. The ends were cut back, 5 bases at V and 4 bases at J, with 8 bases in the middle. CDR3 sequence (DNA): TGTGCCTGGGGGCAGCTCTATGGCTACACCTTC. Translated, it gives CAWGQLYGYTF.